The 24 T cell receptor beta chains below all came from one sample that was sequenced in a study of blood T cell repertoires in COVID-19. Measured with immunoSEQ multiplex PCR; TCRdb has only the in-frame clones, and not every one. The sample lists 200,000 to 250,000 clones; approximately 85% were seen once. Sequencing was carried out using peripheral blood. These receptors were collected from a man aged 50 to 60 with COVID-19, enrolled during active disease.

This clone has a handful of counts. The genes are TRBV3-1 (or the pseudogene TRBV3-2) and TRBJ2-1; 9 bases are a match to TRBD2. Germline V gene lookup returns CDR1 LGHDT and CDR2 YNNKEL (reference sequence). The J segment lost 7 bases and the V segment lost 4 bases, leaving 5 bases of the junction unmatched. The CDR3 has 14 amino acids. The CDR3 spells CASSLGGGANEQFF. As DNA, the CDR3 is TGTGCCAGCAGCCTCGGCGGGGGGGCAAATGAGCAGTTCTTC.

This clone was seen more than once but under ten times. The rearrangement links TRBV3-1 (or the pseudogene TRBV3-2) to TRBJ1-1; possibly TRBD1 for D (5 bases). The CDR3 length is 13 residues. Trimming took off 2 bases at V and 6 bases at J, with 10 bases between the two ends. CDR1 is LGHDT and CDR2 is YNNKEL in the germline V gene (reference sequence). CDR3 nucleotide sequence: TGTGCCAGCAGCCAACTCAGGGTAGCTGAAGCTTTCTTT. Its protein is CASSQLRVAEAFF.

This clone was seen only once. This sequence joins TRBV5-4 and TRBJ2-7; 8 bases align to TRBD1. V was clipped by 3 bases and J by 7 bases; unmatched bases: 12. Germline CDR1 and CDR2: SGHNT and YYREEE (reference sequence). CDR3 length: 15 residues. This CDR3 is CASSYATGTGREQYF. The DNA for the CDR3 is TGTGCCAGCAGCTATGCTACCGGGACAGGTCGTGAGCAGTACTTC.

This rearrangement joins TRBV7-9 to TRBJ2-5; TRBD1 might be the D (6 bases). Germline loops: CDR1 SEHNR, CDR2 FQNEAQ (reference sequence). V was pared by 5 bases and J by 2 bases, with 9 bases between. This CDR3 is 13 amino acids long. In DNA form, the CDR3 reads TGTGCCAGCAGCAGACAGGTACAAGAGACCCAGTACTTC. Translated: CASSRQVQETQYF.

The chain is built from TRBV4-2 and TRBJ2-3, with 9 bases lining up with TRBD2. The V and J ends lost 4 bases and 4 bases, in that order; junction bases with no gene match: 15. Germline loops: CDR1 LGHNA, CDR2 YNFKEQ. This CDR3 contains 18 residues. Here the CDR3 DNA reads TGTGCCAGCAGCCTGTCGGCGGGGGGGCCGGGTGAGGCAGATACGCAGTATTTT. It specifies CASSLSAGGPGEADTQYF.

The table lists this clone with a count of one. The chain recombines TRBV27 with TRBJ1-5; tentatively, D is TRBD1 (5 bases). The germline gives CDR1 MNHEY, CDR2 SMNVEV (reference sequence). V shed 4 bases and J shed 1 base, with 14 bases lying between them. The CDR3 consists of 16 residues. DNA of the CDR3: TGTGCCAGCAGTTCCAGGCCTGGGGGGAGCAATCAGCCCCAGCATTTT. The encoded protein is CASSSRPGGSNQPQHF.

This chain joins TRBV3-1 (or the pseudogene TRBV3-2) and TRBJ1-6, with a tentative D call TRBD1 (5 bases). The V end lost 3 bases, the J end lost 10 bases, and 16 bases lay between the germline ends. This CDR3 has 15 amino acids. Germline lookup yields CDR1 LGHDT and CDR2 YNNKEL (reference sequence). The CDR3 DNA reads TGTGCCAGCAGCCATTCAACGGTCAGGGCATCACCCCTCCACTTT. This gives the protein CASSHSTVRASPLHF.

The rearrangement uses TRBV7-6 and TRBJ1-1; D may be TRBD1 (5 bases). In germline, CDR1 is SGHVS, CDR2 FNYEAQ. The length of the CDR3 is 16 residues. V was shortened by 1 base and J by 0 bases, with 12 bases between the two germline ends. The CDR3 coding sequence is TGTGCCAGCAGCTTAGGGACTCGGGGGTTGAACACTGAAGCTTTCTTT. This translates into CASSLGTRGLNTEAFF.

The chain recombines TRBV24-1 with TRBJ2-7; no definite D call. This CDR3 contains 13 residues. The V end lost 4 bases, the J end lost 3 bases, and 9 bases lay between the germline ends. Germline loops: CDR1 KGHDR, CDR2 SFDVKD. The DNA of the CDR3 is TGTGCCACCAGTGACGCCAGTGTCTACGAGCAGTACTTC. This encodes CATSDASVYEQYF.

The chain links TRBV7-3 to TRBJ1-1, with D possibly TRBD1 on 5 matching bases. Trimming cost V 2 bases and J 6 bases, with 10 bases left between them. Germline V gives CDR1 SGHTA, CDR2 FQGTGA. CDR3 size: 13 residues. In DNA, the CDR3 is TGTGCCAGCAGCTTAGCTAGGGGCGCTGAAGCTTTCTTT. Translation gives CASSLARGAEAFF.

The rearrangement uses TRBV13 and TRBJ2-3; 8 bases are a match to TRBD2. Germline CDR1 PRHDT, CDR2 FYEKMQ (reference sequence). V lost 5 bases, J lost 1 base, and 8 bases stayed unmatched. The CDR3 runs to 16 residues. The CDR3 is CASSNPWRGGTDTQYF. In DNA form, the CDR3 reads TGTGCCAGCAGCAACCCCTGGCGGGGGGGCACAGATACGCAGTATTTT.

V is TRBV7-3 and J is TRBJ2-2; the D gene is possibly TRBD2 (6 bases). Germline V lookup: CDR1 SGHTA, CDR2 FQGTGA. V was cut by 0 bases and J by 4 bases, with 12 bases left in between. The CDR3 runs 16 residues. The CDR3 bases are TGTGCCAGCAGCTTAACCGGAGGGGTAGGCACCGGGGAGCTGTTTTTT. Amino acids: CASSLTGGVGTGELFF.

This chain connects TRBV6-5 to TRBJ2-1; 7 positions match TRBD2. CDR1 is MNHEY, CDR2 SVGAGI, per germline. The CDR3 is 13 amino acids. Trimming at V came to 7 bases and at J to 6 bases, leaving 6 bases not matched to a gene. Here the CDR3 reads CASTGGDLNEQFF. In nucleotides, the CDR3 is TGTGCCAGCACTGGGGGGGACCTCAATGAGCAGTTCTTC.

The chain recombines TRBV11-1 with TRBJ2-3; no definite D call. The germline V and J ends were trimmed by 1 base and 6 bases, with 14 bases remaining between them. The germline gives CDR1 SGHAT, CDR2 FQDESV (reference sequence). The CDR3 runs 15 residues. The CDR3 reads CASSLVLGASDTQYF. The CDR3 region has the DNA TGTGCCAGCAGCTTAGTATTGGGCGCTTCGGATACGCAGTATTTT.

This chain uses TRBV30 with TRBJ1-1; D is undetermined. This CDR3 is built from 11 residues. V lost 7 bases and J lost 1, with 7 bases in between. CDR1 is GTSNPN, CDR2 SVGIG, per germline (reference sequence). The CDR3 spells CASSRNTEAFF. CDR3 DNA sequence: TGTGCCTCAAGTAGGAACACTGAAGCTTTCTTT.

The CDR3 sequence: CASSFTTNEKLFF. CDR3 coding DNA: TGTGCCAGCAGCTTCACAACTAATGAAAAACTGTTTTTT. The V and J genes are TRBV7-9 and TRBJ1-4; D is ambiguous. CDR3 length equals 13 residues. Germline values: CDR1 SEHNR, CDR2 FQNEAQ (reference sequence). Trimming removed 3 bases from V and 0 bases from J, with 2 bases in between.

This sequence joins TRBV5-1 and TRBJ2-2; TRBD2 matches 11 bases. J lost 2 bases, V lost 4 bases, and 10 bases had no gene match. CDR1 is SGHRS, CDR2 YFSETQ, per germline. The CDR3 is 18 residues long. CDR3 sequence: CASSNRLAGLDNTGELFF. CDR3 nucleotide sequence: TGCGCCAGCAGCAATAGACTAGCGGGGTTGGATAACACCGGGGAGCTGTTTTTT.

In its sample, this clone was seen once. The V and J genes are TRBV5-1 and TRBJ1-4; 7 bases agree with TRBD1. The CDR3 extends over 14 amino acids. Germline assignment: CDR1 SGHRS and CDR2 YFSETQ. V lost 0 bases and J lost 12; bases outside the gene matches: 8. The CDR3 loop is CASSLAQGVGELFF. CDR3 DNA: TGCGCCAGCAGCTTGGCGCAGGGGGTCGGGGAACTGTTTTTT.

The chain combines TRBV7-9 with TRBJ2-7; TRBD1 is a possible D gene (5 bases). The CDR3 covers 16 residues. Germline V gene sequence: CDR1 SEHNR, CDR2 FQNEAQ (reference sequence). V was clipped by 0 bases and J by 3 bases, with 15 bases between them. CDR3 DNA sequence: TGTGCCAGCAGCTTAGCCCTTAGGGGATCGGTCTACGAGCAGTACTTC. Protein product: CASSLALRGSVYEQYF.

This rearrangement joins TRBV5-1 to TRBJ1-2; 10 bases map to TRBD1. The length of the CDR3 is 14 residues. CDR1 SGHRS and CDR2 YFSETQ come from the germline V gene. V trimming: 4 bases; J trimming: 6 bases; junction bases outside the gene matches: 6. The CDR3 sequence is CASSEDRGVNGYTF. In nucleotides, the CDR3 is TGCGCCAGCAGCGAGGACAGGGGGGTGAATGGCTACACCTTC.

This chain joins TRBV6-5 and TRBJ1-5, with D perhaps matching TRBD1 (5 bases). In germline, CDR1 is MNHEY, CDR2 SVGAGI. The V end was cut by 8 bases, the J end by 4 bases, with 18 bases between. The CDR3 runs to 15 residues. The CDR3 reads CASAGGAGINQPQHF. The CDR3 DNA reads as TGTGCCAGCGCAGGCGGAGCAGGGATAAATCAGCCCCAGCATTTT.

The rearrangement uses TRBV7-3 and TRBJ2-1; 12 nucleotides line up with TRBD2. Looked up from germline, CDR1 is SGHTA and CDR2 is FQGTGA. The V and J ends lost 2 bases and 3 bases, in that order; junction bases with no gene match: 2. The CDR3 spans 16 residues. CDR3 sequence: CASSLASGGVYNEQFF. The CDR3 DNA reads as TGTGCCAGCAGCTTAGCTAGCGGGGGGGTCTACAATGAGCAGTTCTTC.

The V gene is TRBV27, the J gene TRBJ2-7; a possible D gene is TRBD2 (6 bases). Germline CDR1 and CDR2: MNHEY and SMNVEV (reference sequence). The CDR3 is 16 amino acids. V was pared by 4 bases and J by 4 bases, with 20 bases between. CDR3 DNA: TGTGCCAGCAGTTCCTTGTTGCGGGGAACTCAGTACGAGCAGTACTTC. Translation gives CASSSLLRGTQYEQYF.

This chain links TRBV18 with TRBJ1-2; D remains unclear. The germline V gene has CDR1 KGHSH and CDR2 LQKENI. The CDR3 has 13 amino acids. V lost 0 bases and J 2 bases, leaving 4 bases between the germline ends. CDR3 in DNA: TGTGCCAGCTCACCACCACGGAACTATGGCTACACCTTC. Translated, it gives CASSPPRNYGYTF.